This TCR beta chain was documented in a study of blood T cell repertoires in COVID-19. The CDR3 is 15 amino acids. Per the germline V gene, CDR1 is SGHRS and CDR2 is YFSETQ. Between the trimmed V and J ends, which lost 4 bases and 1 base, there was a span of 14 bases. Sequencing was performed with immunoSEQ multiplex PCR; in TCRdb, only in-frame clones are kept and a portion is missing. Seen here are some 170,000 clones, around 84% observed once, and the top ten hold nearly 15%. The gene calls are TRBV5-1 and TRBJ1-2, with no clear D. Sequencing input: PBMCs or T cells enriched from blood (not recorded which). This receptor was identified in a man between 45 and 60 years old who had recovered from COVID-19. As DNA, the CDR3 is TGCGCCAGCAGCACGGGAGAGGTGGTTAACTATGGCTACACCTTC. Amino acids: CASSTGEVVNYGYTF.